The 22 T cell receptor beta chains presented below share a single source sample, sequenced in a study of cytomegalovirus exposure and HLA in healthy donors. PCR involved 60 Vbeta and 13 Jbeta primers. Repertoires were generated with immunoSEQ multiplex PCR, while TCRdb's copy carries only in-frame clones and drops some. Counted here are some 140,000 clones, nearly 80% occurring once; the ten biggest clones make up over 10%. The sample consisted of PBMCs. The receptor source for this set is a man aged 25-45 years in good health and CMV-seropositive.

The chain links TRBV5-1 to TRBJ1-2; 9 nucleotides line up with TRBD1. Germline V CDR1 and CDR2: SGHRS, YFSETQ. V lost 0 bases to trimming and J lost 4 bases; unmatched junction nucleotides: 4. This CDR3 is built from 15 residues. CDR3 loop: CASSLGDREVYGYTF. The CDR3 nucleotides are TGCGCCAGCAGCTTGGGGGACAGGGAAGTCTATGGCTACACCTTC.

The chain joins TRBV4-1 to TRBJ1-2, with a tentative D call TRBD1 (6 bases). Trimming removed 6 bases at V and 2 bases at J, with 13 bases between. The CDR3 covers 14 residues. The germline CDR1 and CDR2 sequences are MGHRA and YSYEKL. The CDR3 sequence is CASRPGQTNYGYTF. CDR3 bases: TGCGCCAGCAGACCCGGACAGACCAACTATGGCTACACCTTC.

This chain joins TRBV28 and TRBJ1-5; the D gene is possibly TRBD1 (6 bases). The germline V and J ends were trimmed by 3 bases and 5 bases, with 11 bases remaining between them. Germline CDR1 and CDR2: MDHEN and SYDVKM. The CDR3 runs to 14 residues. CDR3: CASSFDRLDQPQHF. The CDR3 coding sequence is TGTGCCAGCAGTTTTGACAGGCTAGATCAGCCCCAGCATTTT.

This clone came up a few times. V and J are TRBV7-3 and TRBJ2-3, with TRBD2 identical over 13 bases. V shed 5 bases, J shed 2 bases, and the junction held 10 bases outside the gene matches. Germline V gives CDR1 SGHTA, CDR2 FQGTGA. CDR3 length: 18 amino acids. This CDR3 reads CASSLNPGLAGATDTQYF. CDR3 nucleotides: TGTGCCAGCAGCCTAAACCCCGGACTAGCGGGAGCCACAGATACGCAGTATTTT.

The chain joins TRBV7-2 to TRBJ1-1; D gene uncertain. Between the trimmed V and J ends, which lost 5 bases and 7 bases, there was a span of 20 bases. This CDR3 comprises 15 residues. Germline values: CDR1 SGHTA, CDR2 FQGNSA. The CDR3 loop is CASSPSATIRGEAFF. The CDR3 region has the DNA TGTGCCAGCAGCCCAAGCGCGACAATACGGGGTGAAGCTTTCTTT.

The rearrangement links TRBV5-1 to TRBJ1-1; a weak D match, TRBD1 (5 bases). Germline values: CDR1 SGHRS, CDR2 YFSETQ. V lost 6 bases and J lost 4, with 16 bases in between. This CDR3 comprises 14 residues. CDR3 residues: CASNGGEAGTEAFF. The CDR3 coding sequence is TGCGCCAGCAACGGGGGGGAGGCGGGCACTGAAGCTTTCTTT.

The gene calls are TRBV2 and TRBJ1-5, with D possibly TRBD1 on 6 matching bases. This CDR3 has 13 residues. Trimming shortened V by 8 bases and J by 3 bases, and 11 bases separated the two germline ends. The V gene's germline CDR1 is SNHLY and CDR2 FYNNEI. The CDR3, as DNA: TGTGCCAGCGGCAGGGGTGACAATCAGCCCCAGCATTTT. It yields the protein CASGRGDNQPQHF.

V and J are TRBV7-9 and TRBJ2-1; 16 bases map to TRBD2. The CDR3 length is 16 residues. J was trimmed by 12 bases and V by 5 bases; bases with no gene match: 10. The germline CDR1 and CDR2 sequences are SEHNR and FQNEAQ (reference sequence). The CDR3 loop reads CASSPPGLAGGPGQFF. The CDR3 nucleotides are TGTGCCAGCAGCCCACCGGGACTAGCGGGAGGGCCTGGGCAGTTCTTC.

The chain has TRBV28 and TRBJ1-1; 9 bases align to TRBD1. The CDR3 is 13 residues long. J lost 6 bases, V lost 6 bases, and 5 bases had no gene match. Germline values: CDR1 MDHEN, CDR2 SYDVKM. The CDR3: CASRTTGGAEAFF. CDR3 nucleotides: TGTGCCAGCAGAACGACAGGGGGGGCTGAAGCTTTCTTT.

This clone has a handful of counts. The rearrangement uses TRBV7-9 and TRBJ1-4; D is unclear. V lost 4 bases, J lost 1 base, and 7 bases lay in between. The germline V gene has CDR1 SEHNR and CDR2 FQNEAQ (reference sequence). The CDR3 consists of 14 residues. This CDR3 is CASSSRGTNEKLFF. Written as DNA, the CDR3 is TGTGCCAGCAGCTCGAGAGGAACTAATGAAAAACTGTTTTTT.

The genes are TRBV28 and TRBJ1-5; D is possibly TRBD1 (5 bases). Trimming pared 0 bases from V and 6 bases from J, leaving 15 bases between. Per the germline V gene, CDR1 is MDHEN and CDR2 is SYDVKM. There are 16 residues in the CDR3. The CDR3, as DNA: TGTGCCAGCAGTTTATGGGACCCTGGGGGGGGTCAGCCCCAGCATTTT. It is translated as CASSLWDPGGGQPQHF.

The chain employs TRBV6-5 and TRBJ1-1; TRBD1 matches 7 bases. In germline, CDR1 is MNHEY, CDR2 SVGAGI. V was clipped by 0 bases and J by 4 bases; unmatched bases: 8. This CDR3 has 16 amino acids. CDR3: CASSYSPAGGTTEAFF. Here the CDR3 DNA reads TGTGCCAGCAGTTACTCCCCCGCAGGGGGTACCACTGAAGCTTTCTTT.

This clone has just a few counts. The genes are TRBV9 and TRBJ2-7; 11 bases agree with TRBD2. The V and J ends lost 3 bases and 4 bases, in that order; junction bases with no gene match: 3. Germline CDR1 reads SGDLS; CDR2 reads YYNGEE. This CDR3 spans 14 amino acids. The CDR3 DNA reads as TGTGCCAGCAGCGAGACTAGCGGGACGTACGAGCAGTACTTC. Residues: CASSETSGTYEQYF.

V is TRBV5-1 and J is TRBJ2-2, with TRBD1 as a possible D gene (5 bases). Germline assignment: CDR1 SGHRS and CDR2 YFSETQ. Trimming removed 2 bases at V and 1 base at J, with 9 bases between. The CDR3 runs to 15 residues. Written as DNA, the CDR3 is TGCGCCAGCAGCTTAGAAGGGGAGAACACCGGGGAGCTGTTTTTT. As protein: CASSLEGENTGELFF. Together with reference TRBV5-1 and TRBJ2-2, the CDR3 gives the full variable domain: KAGVTQTPRYLIKTRGQQVTLSCSPISGHRSVSWYQQTPGQGLQFLFEYFSETQRNKGNFPGRFSGRQFSNSRSEMNVSTLELGDSALYLCASSLEGENTGELFFGEGSRLTVL.

This chain connects TRBV9 to TRBJ2-5; 9 positions match TRBD1. This CDR3 is built from 16 residues. Germline V gives CDR1 SGDLS, CDR2 YYNGEE. J lost 5 bases, V lost 0 bases, and 8 bases had no gene match. The CDR3 is CASSVGGQGFSETQYF. The CDR3 DNA is TGTGCCAGCAGCGTAGGGGGACAGGGTTTTTCGGAGACCCAGTACTTC.

In nucleotides, the CDR3 is TGCAGTGCTCGGGACTACGAGCAGTACTTC. Translating it yields CSARDYEQYF. The chain joins TRBV20-1 to TRBJ2-5; perhaps TRBD2 as D (5 bases). The better agreement between TRBJ2-7 and the DNA end casts doubt on the J call. Germline assignment: CDR1 DFQATT and CDR2 SNEGSKA (reference sequence). CDR3 length: 10 residues.

V usage is TRBV21-1 and J usage is TRBJ2-7; the D call in the table, TRBD2, was not verified against the DNA. TRBV21-1 corresponds to a pseudogene. CDR3 length equals 20 residues. CDR3 region: CASSKLLGDPRPSGMYEQYF. As DNA, the CDR3 is TGTGCCAGCAGCAAGTTATTGGGGGACCCCCGGCCTAGCGGGATGTACGAGCAGTACTTC.

This clone was seen a single time. V and J are TRBV6-5 and TRBJ2-7; 10 nucleotides match TRBD2. The germline V gene has CDR1 MNHEY and CDR2 SVGAGI. This CDR3 comprises 15 residues. V gave up 5 bases and J gave up 6 bases; unmatched junction bases: 10. CDR3 sequence reads: CASSLQREGVSEQYF. Here the CDR3 DNA reads TGTGCCAGCAGTCTGCAGCGGGAGGGCGTTAGCGAGCAGTACTTC.

The chain carries TRBV29-1 and TRBJ2-1, with 8 bases fitting TRBD2. Losses at the gene ends were 1 base for V and 6 bases for J; bases not matched to a gene: 11. The CDR3 has 16 amino acids. Germline assignment: CDR1 SQVTM and CDR2 ANQGSEA. The DNA of the CDR3 is TGCAGCGTTGAAGGGGGCTTAGCGGGGTTCCTCAATGAGCAGTTCTTC. Its protein is CSVEGGLAGFLNEQFF.

This clone has just one count. In DNA form, the CDR3 reads TGTGCCAGCAGCTTAGGCGCTAGCTCCTACAATGAGCAGTTCTTC. Its protein is CASSLGASSYNEQFF. The chain is built from TRBV7-8 and TRBJ2-1; no definite D call. Germline V lookup: CDR1 SGHVS, CDR2 FQNEAQ. With 1 base removed from V and 0 bases from J, the gap between germline ends came to 7 bases. The CDR3 has 15 amino acids.

This clone was observed a single time. The rearrangement joins TRBV11-3 to TRBJ1-4; TRBD1 aligns across 7 bases. Germline CDR1 SGHNT, CDR2 YENEEA. The ends lost 1 base at V and 2 bases at J; junction bases unmatched: 10. This CDR3 is 18 amino acids long. In nucleotides, the CDR3 is TGTGCCAGCAGCTTAGTTGAGGACAGGTGGTCGACTAATGAAAAACTGTTTTTT. Its translation: CASSLVEDRWSTNEKLFF.

This chain uses TRBV5-4 with TRBJ2-2; 7 nucleotides line up with TRBD1. Germline V gene lookup returns CDR1 SGHNT and CDR2 YYREEE (reference sequence). Trimming removed 4 bases from V and 4 bases from J; junction bases left unmatched: 10. The CDR3 runs 16 residues. CDR3 in amino acids: CASSPVRTGVTGELFF. The CDR3 region has the DNA TGTGCCAGCAGCCCCGTCAGAACAGGGGTCACCGGGGAGCTGTTTTTT.